These 13 T cell receptor beta chains were all obtained from the same sample, sequenced in a study of metastatic and nonmetastatic thyroid tumors. Ahead of thyroid surgery, no patient had received treatment of any kind. TCRdb used MiXCR to call clones anew from the PCR reads. This sample carries 43,000 or so clones, less than 5% of them seen once, and the ten largest clones take roughly a tenth. Sample: blood. These receptors all stem from a female donor with papillary thyroid cancer or a benign thyroid nodule (not recorded which). Some clones in this sample may be carry-over from other donors' samples.

There are many counts of this clone. The V call is TRBV7-9, the J call TRBJ2-3; 7 bases agree with TRBD2. The CDR3 covers 15 residues. The trim removed 2 bases at V and 3 bases at J, leaving 5 bases unmatched. Germline V gene sequence: CDR1 SEHNR, CDR2 FQNEAQ (reference sequence). CDR3 sequence (DNA): TGTGCCAGCAGCTTAATGGCGGGAGATACAGATACGCAGTATTTT. Translation: CASSLMAGDTDTQYF. Looking up the rest from reference TRBV7-9 and TRBJ2-3 gives the full variable domain: DTGVSQNPRHKITKRGQNVTFRCDPISEHNRLYWYRQTLGQGPEFLTYFQNEAQLEKSRLLSDRFSAERPKGSFSTLEIQRTEQGDSAMYLCASSLMAGDTDTQYFGPGTRLTVL.

The chain employs TRBV6-2 or TRBV6-3 and TRBJ2-2, with TRBD2 matching 7 bases. The CDR3 totals 19 residues. The germline gives CDR1 MNHEY, CDR2 SVGEGT. The trim removed 8 bases at V and 3 bases at J, leaving 21 bases unmatched. The DNA for the CDR3 is TGTGCCAGCTCCCCCCCGGCTAGCGGTGCCCTTTGGGACACCGGGGAGCTGTTTTTT. It translates to CASSPPASGALWDTGELFF.

This clone has more than one count but fewer than ten. Its ends do not fully match the called genes, so a read error is possible. The chain couples TRBV6-1 to TRBJ2-3; D is uncertain. Per the germline V gene, CDR1 is MNHNS and CDR2 is SASEGT. The CDR3 is 13 residues long. The CDR3 DNA is TGTGTCAGCTACCCACCCAGTTTAGATACGCAGTATTTT. Its protein is CVSYPPSLDTQYF.

The table lists this clone with many counts. The chain recombines TRBV27 with TRBJ2-3; D may match TRBD1 or TRBD2 (5 bases each). This CDR3 comprises 15 residues. CDR1 is MNHEY, CDR2 SMNVEV, per germline (reference sequence). Deletions cut 4 bases from V and 2 bases from J, with 13 bases between. CDR3 in amino acids: CASSSYGADTDTQYF. The CDR3 DNA sequence: TGTGCCAGCAGTTCATACGGGGCTGACACAGATACGCAGTATTTT.

The chain uses TRBV3-1 and TRBJ1-1; unclear D gene. V lost 6 bases and J 7 bases, leaving 21 bases between the germline ends. Germline CDR1 and CDR2: LGHDT and YNNKEL (reference sequence). The CDR3 totals 15 residues. This CDR3 is CASSYSRGRSNEAFF. The CDR3 DNA sequence: TGTGCCAGCAGTTACTCACGGGGTAGGAGCAATGAAGCTTTCTTT.

This clone has a count of ten or more. The chain joins TRBV9 to TRBJ1-1; D gene unclear. Germline V gene lookup returns CDR1 SGDLS and CDR2 YYNGEE. Trimming removed 0 bases from V and 0 bases from J, with 15 bases in between. The CDR3 totals 17 residues. The CDR3, as DNA: TGTGCCAGCAGCGTAGACGCAGGCCGCGCAATGAACACTGAAGCTTTCTTT. Encoded protein: CASSVDAGRAMNTEAFF.

This clone was seen repeatedly, ten times or more. V and J are TRBV5-5 and TRBJ1-2, with a tentative D call TRBD1 (5 bases). This CDR3 is 17 amino acids long. Trimming pared 0 bases from V and 1 base from J, leaving 16 bases between. Germline CDR1 is SGHKS and CDR2 is YYEKEE (reference sequence). The CDR3 DNA reads TGTGCCAGCAGCTTGGGGGATGGGGGAAAAAGTAACTATGGCTACACCTTC. Residues: CASSLGDGGKSNYGYTF.

The rearrangement uses TRBV2 and TRBJ1-4; D ambiguous. The CDR3 loop spans 13 amino acids. V was shortened by 4 bases and J by 4 bases, with 7 bases between the two germline ends. CDR1 is SNHLY, CDR2 FYNNEI, per germline. CDR3 sequence: CASSGDINEKLFF. CDR3 DNA: TGTGCCAGCAGTGGGGATATTAATGAAAAACTGTTTTTT.

In its sample, this clone was seen many times. The J gene is TRBJ2-7, the V gene TRBV20-1; 13 bases fit TRBD2. J lost 0 bases, V lost 6 bases, and 14 bases had no gene match. This CDR3 spans 18 amino acids. Germline CDR1 DFQATT, CDR2 SNEGSKA (reference sequence). The CDR3 sequence: CSALSRTSGRQSSYEQYF. As DNA, the CDR3 is TGCAGTGCCCTCAGTCGGACTAGCGGGAGACAGAGCTCCTACGAGCAGTACTTC.

This clone was counted many times. The chain carries TRBV20-1 and TRBJ2-5, with a tentative D call TRBD1 (5 bases). V lost 5 bases and J 2 bases, leaving 12 bases between the germline ends. The CDR3 spans 13 residues. Germline-derived CDR1 and CDR2 are DFQATT and SNEGSKA (reference sequence). The CDR3 sequence is CSAVLTEQETQYF. CDR3 in DNA: TGCAGTGCTGTCTTGACAGAGCAAGAGACCCAGTACTTC.

This clone was seen a few times. This chain uses TRBV6-1 with TRBJ1-6; TRBD1 might be the D (6 bases). Germline CDR1 MNHNS, CDR2 SASEGT. V gave up 6 bases and J gave up 5 bases, with 17 bases separating them. This CDR3 has 16 residues. In nucleotides, the CDR3 is TGTGCCAGCAGGCTCACCGACAGGCCGGATAATTCACCCCTCCACTTT. This sequence encodes CASRLTDRPDNSPLHF.

This chain links TRBV15 with TRBJ1-2, with D unclear. CDR1 and CDR2 (germline): LNHNV, YYDKDF (reference sequence). CDR3 size: 14 residues. V was trimmed by 0 bases and J by 6 bases, leaving 11 bases between them. The CDR3 DNA sequence: TGTGCCACCAGCAGAGATCAAGGGCCTCATGGCTACACCTTC. Amino acid sequence: CATSRDQGPHGYTF. Full variable domain (outside the CDR3, taken from reference TRBV15 and TRBJ1-2): DAMVIQNPRYQVTQFGKPVTLSCSQTLNHNVMYWYQQKSSQAPKLLFHYYDKDFNNEADTPDNFQSRRPNTSFCFLDIRSPGLGDTAMYLCATSRDQGPHGYTFGSGTRLTVV.

In this sample, this clone turned up a few times. This chain connects TRBV2 to TRBJ2-4; 8 bases are a match to TRBD2. CDR1 is SNHLY and CDR2 is FYNNEI in the germline V gene. With V trimmed by 11 bases and J by 4 bases, 19 bases remained unmatched. This CDR3 comprises 17 residues. As DNA, the CDR3 is TGTGCCGGACCGGGAGGGGCCGCCTGGGGCTTAAAAAACATTCAGTACTTC. Its protein product is CAGPGGAAWGLKNIQYF. The entire variable domain, with the rest obtained from reference TRBV2 and TRBJ2-4, is as follows: EPEVTQTPSHQVTQMGQEVILRCVPISNHLYFYWYRQILGQKVEFLVSFYNNEISEKSEIFDDQFSVERPDGSNFTLKIRSTKLEDSAMYFCAGPGGAAWGLKNIQYFGAGTRLSVL.